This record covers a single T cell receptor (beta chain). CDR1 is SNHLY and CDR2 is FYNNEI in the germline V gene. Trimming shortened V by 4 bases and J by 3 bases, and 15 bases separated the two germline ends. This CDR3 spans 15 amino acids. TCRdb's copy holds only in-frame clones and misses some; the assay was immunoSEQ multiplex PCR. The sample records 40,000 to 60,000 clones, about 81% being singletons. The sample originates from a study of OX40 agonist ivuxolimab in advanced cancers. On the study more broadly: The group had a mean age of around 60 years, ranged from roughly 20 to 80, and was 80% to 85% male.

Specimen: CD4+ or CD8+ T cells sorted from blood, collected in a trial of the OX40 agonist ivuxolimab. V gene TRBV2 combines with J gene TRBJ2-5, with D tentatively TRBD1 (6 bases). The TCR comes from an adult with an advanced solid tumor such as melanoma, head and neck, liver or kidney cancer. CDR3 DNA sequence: TGTGCCAGCAGTGCTCGGACAGTACCTAAAGAGACCCAGTACTTC. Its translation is CASSARTVPKETQYF.